A selection of T cell receptor beta chains follows, all from one sample in a study of cytomegalovirus exposure and HLA in healthy donors. Here immunoSEQ multiplex PCR was the method, and the copy in TCRdb shows in-frame clones only, minus some. The table includes about 130,000 clones, roughly 80% detected once. The sample comprised PBMCs. Every receptor here comes from a female donor in good health and CMV-seronegative. CDR3s include the opening cysteine and the closing phenylalanine or tryptophan. D genes are given only for firm matches. The listing skips clone size in some rows; elsewhere it reads once, few, many or a size class.

cdr3_length d_call j_call clone_size v_call cdr3_aa cdr3_nt
15 TRBD2 TRBJ2-1 . TRBV9 CASSGGTRVYNEQFF TGTGCCAGCAGCGGGGGGACTAGGGTCTACAATGAGCAGTTCTTC
18 . TRBJ2-1 . TRBV7-6 CASSLRRGRGTSYNEQFF TGTGCCAGCAGCTTAAGGAGGGGTCGGGGGACCTCCTACAATGAGCAGTTCTTC
13 TRBD1 TRBJ1-6 . TRBV6-1 CASKDRMGSPLHF TGTGCCAGCAAGGACAGGATGGGTTCACCCCTCCACTTT
15 . TRBJ2-3 . TRBV10-3 CAIRPGGGVADTQYF TGTGCCATCAGACCCGGAGGGGGGGTGGCAGATACGCAGTATTTT
17 . TRBJ2-5 . TRBV23-1 CASSRTHRDLGQETQYF TGCGCCAGCAGTCGGACTCACAGGGATCTTGGGCAAGAGACCCAGTACTTC
14 . TRBJ2-7 . TRBV5-4 CASSLEQAAYEQYF TGTGCCAGCAGCTTGGAACAGGCCGCCTACGAGCAGTACTTC
16 . TRBJ1-1 . TRBV6-6 CASSYNPRGMNTEAFF TGTGCCAGCAGTTACAACCCTAGAGGGATGAACACTGAAGCTTTCTTT
16 TRBD2 TRBJ2-1 . TRBV4-2 CASSQFGRGGANEQFF TGTGCCAGCAGCCAATTTGGGCGGGGGGGCGCAAATGAGCAGTTCTTC
15 . TRBJ1-4 once TRBV2 CASSQTHWTDEKLFF TGTGCCAGCAGTCAAACTCACTGGACAGATGAAAAACTGTTTTTT
16 . TRBJ2-2 . TRBV4-2 CASSQERGSNTGELFF TGTGCCAGCAGCCAGGAACGAGGGTCGAACACCGGGGAGCTGTTTTTT
12 . TRBJ2-7 . TRBV4-1 CASSLQGYEQYF TGCGCCAGCAGCCTCCAGGGTTACGAGCAGTACTTC
16 TRBD2 TRBJ2-1 . TRBV28 CASSFLAGGSYNEQFF TGTGCCAGCAGTTTTCTAGCGGGAGGGTCCTACAATGAGCAGTTCTTC
14 TRBD1 TRBJ2-7 . TRBV27 CASSPSGQPYEQYF TGTGCCAGCAGTCCGTCGGGACAGCCCTACGAGCAGTACTTC
14 . TRBJ2-2 once TRBV18 CASSPRGGTGELFF TGTGCCAGCTCACCGCGGGGAGGCACCGGGGAGCTGTTTTTT
15 TRBD1 TRBJ1-5 . TRBV6-1 CASRAAGGDNQPQHF TGTGCCAGCAGGGCCGCAGGGGGAGACAATCAGCCCCAGCATTTT
13 . TRBJ2-1 . TRBV10-3 CAISATLSVEQFF TGTGCCATCAGTGCCACACTAAGCGTTGAGCAGTTCTTC
15 . TRBJ2-7 . TRBV5-5 CASSPDPQGSYEQYF TGTGCCAGCAGCCCCGACCCGCAGGGGTCCTACGAGCAGTACTTC
12 . TRBJ2-1 . TRBV6-1 CASSLTLNEQFF TGTGCCAGCAGCCTTACTTTGAATGAGCAGTTCTTC